This T cell receptor beta chain emerged from a study of T cells in Graves' hyperthyroidism and ophthalmopathy. Notes on the study in general: A model built on 13 V-J features separated ophthalmopathy from stable hyperthyroidism. Ophthalmopathy was model-predicted a median roughly 6.2 months pre-onset.

Only a few counts were recorded for this clonotype. Its specificity is not known. Germline V gene lookup returns CDR1 MNHEY and CDR2 SVGEGT. This CDR3 region has 14 residues. V lost 4 bases, J lost 4 bases, and 11 bases lay in between. TCR beta CDR3 regions were amplified from RNA transcripts. HTBI primers were employed in a first-round RT-PCR of the TCR CDR3. MiXCR, run by TCRdb on the multiplex PCR reads, gives a single entry per CDR3 protein. In the table there are hundreds of thousands of distinct CDR3 sequences, roughly 14% of which are singletons. This sequence was found in a man younger than 35 with Graves' ophthalmopathy. The material sequenced was blood. The gene calls are TRBV6-2 or TRBV6-3 and TRBJ1-5, with a tentative D call TRBD1 (5 bases). CDR3 bases: TGTGCCAGCAGTTTCGGACACTATAATCAGCCCCAGCATTTT. It is translated as CASSFGHYNQPQHF.